This T cell receptor (beta chain) was retrieved from a study of cytomegalovirus exposure and HLA in healthy donors (dated by TCRdb to 2015 to 2018). In terms of the full investigation: In an earlier analysis of some 550 of the donors, about 260 Gb of sequence data and 117 million unique TCR beta sequences from approximately 180 million T cells were reported. An early release that covered about 600 HLA-typed donors contained approximately 290 gigabases of sequencing data and approximately 85 million unique TCR sequences. HLA typing included class I and class II loci at four-digit resolution. Typing coverage differed by locus: A, B, C, DRB1 and DQB1 were typed in about 620-630 donors, DQA1 in about 510, DPA1 in some 600, and DPB1 in around 490. A separate validation cohort of some 130 different subjects was used in addition to the roughly 720-subject first cohort. Across under 500 genotyped donors of the cohort, an average of about 240,000 unique TCR beta nucleotide sequences per donor were sequenced, and 15% to 20% of those sequences were non-productive. Five DR-DQ haplotypes were treated as single units for association and clustering because of strong linkage in the cohort. To predict cytomegalovirus infection status, the study combined high-throughput TCR immunosequencing, statistical association of individual TCRs with disease status, and machine learning. An earlier analysis of some 500 of the donors applied high-throughput TCR beta sequencing to assess whether each TCR beta V gene segment acted as functional or pseudogenic. All discovery cohort repertoires had been generated using a single sequencing platform. Rather than using new phenotypic data, the later analysis identified candidate immune exposures from TCR beta sequences and from how often those sequences occurred across donors. Genome-wide SNP genotypes for about three fifths of the roughly 700 donors were used in a later genetic analysis, which treated that subset as a discovery cohort. A later analysis re-examined previously published TCR beta repertoires from more than 550 donors and added high-resolution HLA genotyping to investigate patterns of TCR occurrence. Donor age, sex, ethnicity and CMV serostatus were compiled together with the repertoire data. Of the roughly 400 genotyped donors, approximately 83% fell in the genetic ancestry cluster associated with self-reported Caucasian donors. The study used immunosequencing to profile the T cell repertoires of several hundred subjects and linked those repertoires to cytomegalovirus serostatus. The study aimed to test whether cataloging public T cell receptors could reveal signatures of past pathogen exposure.

In total, around 600 healthy bone marrow donors made up the cohort. At the time of sampling, all cohort members were nominally healthy, though unrecorded immune exposures were likely present. The donor tested CMV seropositive and was one of the 289 seropositive cohort members. Every donor gave a peripheral blood sample, and the peripheral blood mononuclear cells from that sample were used for TCR beta sequencing. The Qiagen DNeasy Blood Extraction Kit was used to extract genomic DNA from the blood cell samples. Library generation was performed with the immunoSEQ multiplex PCR assay. The multiplex PCR relied on a mix of 60 forward primers for TCR Vbeta segments and 13 reverse primers for TCR Jbeta segments. The CDR3 region of rearranged TCR beta genes was amplified from genomic DNA by a multiplex PCR assay. The Illumina HiSeq System was used to sequence the amplified TCR beta libraries as 87-base-pair reads. In the original analysis: In a later analysis, about 80 million unique TCR beta chains were counted across the roughly 610 repertoires, and roughly 11 million of these chains were shared by at least two donors. To remove PCR and sequencing errors, raw reads were error-corrected and collapsed into unique sequences using a nearest-neighbor algorithm that merged closely related sequences. V, D and J gene segments were assigned by aligning CDR3 sequences to IMGT reference sequences. For a sequence to be retained, a match of at least six nucleotides to both a V gene segment and a J gene segment was required. Rearrangements were classified as productive when the CDR3 lacked stop codons and remained in frame with V and J, and all other rearrangements were classified as non-productive. CDR3 was defined by IMGT convention, running from the second conserved V-encoded cysteine to the conserved J-encoded phenylalanine. The earlier analysis of about 570 of the donors excluded any sequence lacking an unambiguous match to a single V gene segment. An earlier analysis of about 590 of the donors classified V segments as functional when productive rearrangements were above 56.7% and as segregating when the standard deviation between donors was above 5%. A statistical classification framework was built to diagnose cytomegalovirus status from the catalog of TCR beta chain sequences. V and J gene assignment, in a later analysis, came from comparing TCR nucleotide sequences with IMGT/GENE-DB human TR gene sequences. Using the TCRdist pipeline, a later analysis assigned CDR3 sequences along with most-parsimonious VDJ recombination scenarios. In a later analysis, each TCR beta chain was defined by its CDR3 amino acid sequence together with its V-gene family, and reads without a unique V-gene family were excluded. To address suspected cross-contamination and a sequencing artifact, a later analysis removed 450 to 700 highly shared, low-generation-probability nucleotide sequences. In a later analysis, a clonal expansion index for each public chain was calculated from normalized within-repertoire ranks of inferred template counts. Generation probabilities in a later analysis came from a VDJ recombination model fitted to out-of-frame rearrangements, and those results were checked against IGoR. In a later analysis, TCR-TCR, TCR-HLA and TCR-CMV co-occurrence was scored with hypergeometric tests, and a repertoire-size bias correction was applied to TCR pairs. To estimate false discovery rates, a later analysis permuted the HLA or CMV assignments 20 times. In a later analysis, co-occurring TCRs were grouped using DBSCAN, and TCRdist sequence similarity was added for clustering within HLA-allele-positive subsets. Repertoires with fewer than 30,000 or more than 120,000 public chains were left out of co-occurrence clustering, as were four to six repertoires with anomalous nucleotide sharing. Drawn from immuneACCESS, this table holds only the in-frame rearrangements with V and J called that TCRdb kept. Clones are partly lost; checked studies trace under half to an unresolved V gene and leave the rest unexplained. V and J calls and clone size are as listed in that table; D and trimming were resolved from the DNA. The sample table contains roughly 180,000 clones; only one count was recorded for just over 75% of them. Of the sample, 3.5% to 4.5% falls within the top ten clones.

The paper's findings and limits, for the study overall: Immune exposure information for the cohort was limited to CMV serostatus. According to a later analysis, most CMV-associated TCR beta chains appeared to be HLA-restricted, and the HLA associations seemed to be driven largely by CMV exposure. A later analysis associated some 17,000 TCR beta sequences with specific HLA alleles at a false discovery rate of 0.05. The classifier was reported to diagnose cytomegalovirus status with high specificity and sensitivity in both the original and validation cohorts. Sequencing depth was assumed to be roughly uniform across donors in the presence/absence analyses, though that assumption may not hold. This cohort had only TCR beta chains sequenced, and the lack of alpha or paired-chain data limited which features could be detected. V-gene and J-gene trimming of TCR beta chains was associated with a missense DCLRE1C variant in a later genetic analysis, and the association was replicated in an independent cohort. The sequencing pipeline was judged likely to have produced a cluster of highly shared sequence variants as a technical artifact. When HLA alleles, especially DR and DQ, strongly co-occurred, attributing TCR associations to individual alleles was difficult. HLA typing was unavailable for some donors at each locus, so association tests used only the typed subset. Broadly in line with IMGT annotations, most TCR beta V segments showed up in productive rearrangements about 87% or about 30% of the time in an earlier analysis of 450 to 750 of the donors. In a later genetic analysis, fewer N-insertions in productive TCRs were reported among donors in an Asian-associated ancestry cluster than the roughly 700-donor mean. Most TCR sequences were observed very rarely across donors, whereas some public TCRs were present in many individuals. In vitro tests confirmed that a few of the cytomegalovirus-associated TCR beta chains recognize cytomegalovirus antigens. The earlier analysis of approximately 590 of the donors excluded 15 to 20 rarely observed V segments, including chromosome 9 orphons, because counts were too low. Linkage disequilibrium might explain the correlated functional status among segregating V segments, but an unknown experimental factor could not be excluded. A later analysis found that TCR association rates varied across HLA loci, with DRB1 alleles showing the most associated TCRs and HLA-C alleles the fewest. A further reported finding was that TCR beta sequences accurately predicted the HLA-A and HLA-B alleles for most subjects in the first cohort. The study listed around 160 TCR beta chains as associated with cytomegalovirus. In a later analysis, HLA-associated TCR beta chains were found to be more clonally expanded and to have lower generation probabilities than equally common non-associated chains. In a later analysis, several top co-occurrence clusters were reported to appear linked to parvovirus B19, influenza, CMV and Epstein-Barr virus. The authors suggested that the approach could potentially be extended to other disease states and immunological phenotypes.

This clone has only one observation. Its antigen specificity is not known. A junction boundary mismatches the germline segment, possibly from a read error. This receptor was obtained from a woman in her sixties or seventies in good health and CMV-seropositive. The specimen sequenced was PBMCs.

The nucleotide sequence is TGCGTCAGCAGCTTGGGTGGGACAGGAACGGGCTATGGCTACACCTTC. The resulting protein is CVSSLGGTGTGYGYTF. In this chain, TRBV5-1 is recombined with TRBJ1-2; TRBD1 agrees with 8 junctional bases. CDR3 length: 16 amino acids, cysteine to phenylalanine. This entry keeps only the CDR3 DNA: 48 bases, framed from base 1. Per the germline V gene, SGHRS is the CDR1 and YFSETQ is the CDR2.